Shown below are 31 T cell receptor beta chains from a single sample sequenced in a study of cytomegalovirus exposure and HLA in healthy donors. Amplification used 60 Vbeta primers and 13 Jbeta primers. Only in-frame clones appear in the TCRdb table, and some are missing; sequencing was by immunoSEQ multiplex PCR. With 200,000 to 250,000 clones in the sample, the ten largest clones hold 0.75% to 1%. Material: PBMCs. The origin of the receptors is a woman in her 30s in good health and CMV-seropositive.

The V and J genes are TRBV10-3 and TRBJ1-5, with 7 bases that match TRBD1. The V gene's germline CDR1 is ENHRY and CDR2 SYGVKD. V dropped 0 bases and J dropped 3; count of bases not matched to a gene: 11. The CDR3 consists of 18 residues. CDR3 DNA: TGTGCCATCAGTGAGTCGAGAGGGGGCTCTTATTCCAATCAGCCCCAGCATTTT. This codes for CAISESRGGSYSNQPQHF.

This chain links TRBV9 with TRBJ2-2; 8 bases map to TRBD1. Germline loops: CDR1 SGDLS, CDR2 YYNGEE. This CDR3 region has 17 residues. Trimming cost V 3 bases and J 4 bases; bases outside gene matches: 11. CDR3 in DNA: TGTGCCAGCAGCGCTTTCTCAGGGGGCTACAGCACCGGGGAGCTGTTTTTT. This sequence encodes CASSAFSGGYSTGELFF.

This chain connects TRBV7-9 to TRBJ1-3; D is possibly TRBD1 (5 bases). Germline V lookup: CDR1 SEHNR, CDR2 FQNEAQ (reference sequence). V lost 2 bases and J lost 4, with 12 bases in between. The CDR3 is 15 residues long. CDR3 nucleotides: TGTGCCAGCAGCTTACAGGGTTTGTCGGGAAACACCATATATTTT. Encoded protein: CASSLQGLSGNTIYF.

The V gene is TRBV12-5, the J gene TRBJ1-4; 8 bases are shared with TRBD1. V gave up 3 bases and J gave up 8 bases; unmatched junction bases: 11. Germline-derived CDR1 and CDR2 are LGHNT and FRNRAP. The CDR3 sequence is 16 residues long. CDR3 loop: CASGLTWTGRQEKLFF. The CDR3 DNA reads as TGTGCTAGTGGTTTAACTTGGACAGGGCGACAAGAAAAACTGTTTTTT.

The gene calls are TRBV6-1 and TRBJ2-5, with unresolved D. The end of the DNA fits TRBJ2-7 better, so the J call may be wrong. The CDR3 extends over 12 amino acids. CDR1 and CDR2 (germline): MNHNS, SASEGT. CDR3 sequence: CASSESTHEQYF. The CDR3 DNA sequence: TGTGCCAGCAGTGAGTCCACTCACGAGCAGTACTTC.

The chain joins TRBV27 to TRBJ1-2, with a weak D call TRBD1 (5 bases). The germline gives CDR1 MNHEY, CDR2 SMNVEV (reference sequence). The CDR3 has 17 residues. The ends were cut back, 4 bases at V and 4 bases at J, with 22 bases in the middle. CDR3 amino acids: CASSSHGGEWVVYGYTF. The CDR3 DNA reads as TGTGCCAGCAGTTCACATGGAGGGGAGTGGGTGGTCTATGGCTACACCTTC.

V usage is TRBV5-1 and J usage is TRBJ2-4, with D possibly matching TRBD1 (5 bases). Germline CDR1 is SGHRS and CDR2 is YFSETQ. Trimming removed 4 bases at V and 5 bases at J, with 13 bases between. The CDR3 is made up of 14 amino acids. Here the CDR3 reads CASSVQAGENIQYF. DNA for the CDR3: TGCGCCAGCAGCGTACAGGCTGGGGAAAACATTCAGTACTTC. Filled out from reference TRBV5-1 and TRBJ2-4, the complete variable domain reads KAGVTQTPRYLIKTRGQQVTLSCSPISGHRSVSWYQQTPGQGLQFLFEYFSETQRNKGNFPGRFSGRQFSNSRSEMNVSTLELGDSALYLCASSVQAGENIQYFGAGTRLSVL.

This chain joins TRBV13 and TRBJ1-2; possibly TRBD1 for D (6 bases). The CDR3 contains 13 residues. Germline V CDR1 and CDR2: PRHDT, FYEKMQ (reference sequence). V was cut by 5 bases and J by 8 bases, with 15 bases left in between. The CDR3 nucleotides read TGTGCCAGCAGCGACACAGGGATTGACGGCTACACCTTC. It codes for CASSDTGIDGYTF.

This chain uses TRBV7-9 with TRBJ1-5; maybe TRBD1 (5 bases). V lost 3 bases and J 5 bases, leaving 11 bases between the germline ends. Looked up from germline, CDR1 is SEHNR and CDR2 is FQNEAQ (reference sequence). The length of the CDR3 is 14 residues. In DNA form, the CDR3 reads TGTGCCAGCAGCTTTTTAGGGGTCCATCAGCCCCAGCATTTT. Its translation: CASSFLGVHQPQHF.

The CDR3 DNA reads TGTGCCAGAAGAGGAGGCCGACGGACCACCGGGGAGCTGTTTTTT. Its translation: CARRGGRRTTGELFF. This chain uses TRBV5-3 with TRBJ2-2; a possible D gene is TRBD2 (5 bases). TRBV5-3 is assigned to the ORF class and has an uncertain function. Trimming cost V 5 bases and J 4 bases, with 15 bases left between them. The length of the CDR3 is 15 residues.

This chain joins TRBV29-1 and TRBJ2-3; the match to TRBD2 covers 7 bases. CDR1 is SQVTM and CDR2 is ANQGSEA in the germline V gene. V lost 5 bases, J lost 3 bases, and 11 bases stayed unmatched. The CDR3 runs 15 residues. The DNA of the CDR3 is TGCAGCGTTTTAGGAGGCGGGAGTCTAACAGATACGCAGTATTTT. It yields the protein CSVLGGGSLTDTQYF.

The gene calls are TRBV7-2 and TRBJ1-1, with TRBD1 identical over 11 bases. Germline V lookup: CDR1 SGHTA, CDR2 FQGNSA. The CDR3 totals 17 residues. J gave up 1 base and V 4 bases, and 8 bases lay outside the gene matches. The CDR3 loop is CASSWTGGEDRNTEAFF. As DNA, the CDR3 is TGTGCCAGCAGCTGGACAGGGGGCGAGGATAGGAACACTGAAGCTTTCTTT.

The genes are TRBV28 and TRBJ1-2, with D uncertain. The CDR3 extends over 12 amino acids. Per the germline V gene, CDR1 is MDHEN and CDR2 is SYDVKM. V lost 2 bases and J lost 10, with 11 bases in between. The CDR3 coding sequence is TGTGCCAGCAGTTTACTAGGTCAACTCTACACCTTC. This gives the protein CASSLLGQLYTF.

The V gene is TRBV11-3, the J gene TRBJ2-2; a possible D gene is TRBD2 (6 bases). The CDR3 has 14 residues. Germline V gene sequence: CDR1 SGHNT, CDR2 YENEEA. The V gene lost 5 bases and the J gene lost 1 base, with 8 bases spanning the gap. CDR3 protein: CASSTGGNTGELFF. CDR3 coding DNA: TGTGCCAGCAGCACCGGGGGGAACACCGGGGAGCTGTTTTTT.

As for this clone: The junction does not match germline at one end; this may be a read error. This CDR3 is also generated by other DNA sequences in the sample. This chain uses TRBV18 with TRBJ1-1, with TRBD1 matching 9 bases. Germline CDR1 is KGHSH and CDR2 is LQKENI. This CDR3 region has 17 residues. CDR3 sequence (DNA): TGTGCCAGCTCACCGATTGGGACAGGGATTGGGAACACTGAGGCTTTCTTT. The encoded protein is CASSPIGTGIGNTEAFF.

The chain combines TRBV6-5 with TRBJ1-2, with D maybe TRBD1 (6 bases). V lost 5 bases and J 4 bases, leaving 17 bases between the germline ends. Per the germline V gene, CDR1 is MNHEY and CDR2 is SVGAGI. The CDR3 length is 15 residues. CDR3 loop: CASSQDRSLLYGYTF. The CDR3 DNA follows: TGTGCCAGCAGTCAAGACAGGAGTCTCCTCTATGGCTACACCTTC.

The chain combines TRBV19 with TRBJ2-3; TRBD2 is a possible D gene (5 bases). Trimming left V 1 base short and J 5 bases short, with 16 bases between. CDR3 length: 16 residues. Germline V gives CDR1 LNHDA, CDR2 SQIVND (reference sequence). CDR3 residues: CASSIVIGVREDTQYF. The CDR3 nucleotides read TGTGCCAGTAGTATAGTAATCGGAGTGAGGGAAGATACGCAGTATTTT.

The chain carries TRBV2 and TRBJ1-4; D is possibly TRBD1 (5 bases). CDR1 and CDR2 (germline): SNHLY, FYNNEI. The CDR3 totals 12 residues. The ends were cut back, 4 bases at V and 10 bases at J, with 10 bases in the middle. CDR3 sequence: CASSVSGGKLFF. In DNA form, the CDR3 reads TGTGCCAGCAGTGTATCGGGGGGAAAACTGTTTTTT. Full variable domain (outside the CDR3, taken from reference TRBV2 and TRBJ1-4): EPEVTQTPSHQVTQMGQEVILRCVPISNHLYFYWYRQILGQKVEFLVSFYNNEISEKSEIFDDQFSVERPDGSNFTLKIRSTKLEDSAMYFCASSVSGGKLFFGSGTQLSVL.

This chain links TRBV6-1 with TRBJ1-2; weak D call: TRBD1 (5 bases). Germline assignment: CDR1 MNHNS and CDR2 SASEGT. Between the trimmed V and J ends, which lost 4 bases and 8 bases, there was a span of 14 bases. The CDR3 is made up of 13 amino acids. CDR3 sequence reads: CASSGGSTEGYTF. The CDR3 region has the DNA TGTGCCAGCAGTGGGGGCAGTACGGAAGGCTACACCTTC.

This chain joins TRBV18 and TRBJ2-1; D gene uncertain. The CDR3 runs 14 residues. Trimming took off 5 bases at V and 0 bases at J, with 8 bases between the two ends. CDR1 and CDR2 from the germline V gene are KGHSH and LQKENI. As DNA, the CDR3 is TGTGCCAGCTCATCCGCCAGCTCCTACAATGAGCAGTTCTTC. This gives the protein CASSSASSYNEQFF. Full variable domain (missing parts from reference TRBV18 and TRBJ2-1): NAGVMQNPRHLVRRRGQEARLRCSPMKGHSHVYWYRQLPEEGLKFMVYLQKENIIDESGMPKERFSAEFPKEGPSILRIQQVVRGDSAAYFCASSSASSYNEQFFGPGTRLTVL.

The V gene is TRBV19, the J gene TRBJ2-1; 7 nucleotides align to TRBD1. The V gene end was trimmed by 3 bases and the J gene end by 5 bases; junction bases not matched to a gene: 4. Germline-derived CDR1 and CDR2 are LNHDA and SQIVND (reference sequence). This CDR3 region has 14 residues. The CDR3 region is CASSIGTVNNEQFF. In DNA, the CDR3 is TGTGCCAGTAGTATCGGGACAGTCAACAATGAGCAGTTCTTC.

The gene calls are TRBV5-4 and TRBJ2-7; 10 nucleotides align to TRBD2. The CDR3 runs 15 residues. CDR1 and CDR2 (germline): SGHNT, YYREEE (reference sequence). With V trimmed by 5 bases and J by 2 bases, 7 bases remained unmatched. As DNA, the CDR3 is TGTGCCAGCAGATATGGACTAGCGGAGACCTACGAGCAGTACTTC. Amino acids: CASRYGLAETYEQYF.

The chain employs TRBV19 and TRBJ1-1; possibly TRBD1 for D (5 bases). The germline gives CDR1 LNHDA, CDR2 SQIVND (reference sequence). Trimming took 5 bases from V and 0 from J, leaving 13 bases between them. CDR3 length equals 15 residues. The chain's CDR3 is CASSARGSVNTEAFF. CDR3 nucleotides: TGTGCCAGTAGTGCCCGGGGGAGCGTGAACACTGAAGCTTTCTTT. Complete variable domain (other parts from reference TRBV19 and TRBJ1-1): DGGITQSPKYLFRKEGQNVTLSCEQNLNHDAMYWYRQDPGQGLRLIYYSQIVNDFQKGDIAEGYSVSREKKESFPLTVTSAQKNPTAFYLCASSARGSVNTEAFFGQGTRLTVV.

J is TRBJ2-2 and V is TRBV5-1; 7 bases match TRBD1. This CDR3 is 15 amino acids long. CDR1 is SGHRS, CDR2 YFSETQ, per germline. Trimming took 1 base from V and 7 from J; bases not matched to a gene: 7. In DNA, the CDR3 is TGCGCCAGCAGCTTGAGACAGGGCTTGTTCGGGGAGCTGTTTTTT. It translates to CASSLRQGLFGELFF.

The rearrangement joins TRBV5-6 to TRBJ2-7; D may be TRBD1 (5 bases). This CDR3 comprises 16 residues. The germline V and J ends were trimmed by 1 base and 0 bases, with 14 bases remaining between them. CDR1 SGHDT and CDR2 YYEEEE come from the germline V gene. The CDR3 is CASSLLRQLFSYEQYF. The CDR3 DNA sequence: TGTGCCAGCAGCTTGTTACGACAGCTGTTCTCCTACGAGCAGTACTTC. The entire variable domain, with the rest obtained from reference TRBV5-6 and TRBJ2-7, is as follows: DAGVTQSPTHLIKTRGQQVTLRCSPKSGHDTVSWYQQALGQGPQFIFQYYEEEERQRGNFPDRFSGHQFPNYSSELNVNALLLGDSALYLCASSLLRQLFSYEQYFGPGTRLTVT.

The rearrangement uses TRBV5-1 and TRBJ1-6; 11 bases fit TRBD1. V lost 3 bases, J lost 6 bases, and 2 bases stayed unmatched. There are 15 residues in the CDR3. Germline V gene sequence: CDR1 SGHRS, CDR2 YFSETQ. CDR3 in DNA: TGCGCCAGCAGCTGGGACAGGGGGTCTAATTCACCCCTCCACTTT. Encoded protein: CASSWDRGSNSPLHF.

The chain couples TRBV6-1 to TRBJ2-3; 7 positions agree with TRBD1. V gave up 0 bases and J gave up 0 bases; unmatched junction bases: 9. The V gene's germline CDR1 is MNHNS and CDR2 SASEGT. The CDR3 runs 18 residues. CDR3 in DNA: TGTGCCAGCAGTGAAGCTGCCCGACAGGGTGGGAGCACAGATACGCAGTATTTT. Amino acid sequence: CASSEAARQGGSTDTQYF.

The rearrangement uses TRBV19 and TRBJ1-5; D is unresolved. V lost 6 bases and J 2 bases, leaving 26 bases between the germline ends. Germline V gene lookup returns CDR1 LNHDA and CDR2 SQIVND (reference sequence). The CDR3 has 19 amino acids. CDR3 amino acids: CASSGGRGQMYSGNQPQHF. DNA for the CDR3: TGTGCCAGTAGCGGTGGACGGGGTCAGATGTATAGCGGCAATCAGCCCCAGCATTTT.

The chain is built from TRBV29-1 and TRBJ2-7; TRBD1 is a possible D gene (5 bases). The germline V and J ends were trimmed by 4 bases and 5 bases, with 12 bases remaining between them. Germline values: CDR1 SQVTM, CDR2 ANQGSEA. The CDR3 covers 12 residues. The CDR3 DNA reads TGCAGCGTTGTGAGGACGGACAACGAGCAGTACTTC. Its protein product is CSVVRTDNEQYF.

The chain joins TRBV18 to TRBJ1-4, with D uncertain. The V end lost 1 base, the J end lost 8 bases, and 11 bases lay between the germline ends. Germline V gene sequence: CDR1 KGHSH, CDR2 LQKENI. The CDR3 is made up of 14 amino acids. The CDR3 here is CASSPRMGDEKLFF. The CDR3 nucleotides read TGTGCCAGCTCACCACGCATGGGAGACGAAAAACTGTTTTTT.

The rearrangement joins TRBV9 to TRBJ1-1, with D tentatively TRBD1 (6 bases). The CDR3 is 16 residues long. Looked up from germline, CDR1 is SGDLS and CDR2 is YYNGEE. Trimming cost V 3 bases and J 4 bases, with 19 bases left between them. This chain's CDR3 is CASSAREGGASTEAFF. The DNA for the CDR3 is TGTGCCAGCAGCGCCCGCGAGGGGGGGGCCTCCACTGAAGCTTTCTTT. The full variable domain, rest sourced from reference TRBV9 and TRBJ1-1, is DSGVTQTPKHLITATGQRVTLRCSPRSGDLSVYWYQQSLDQGLQFLIQYYNGEERAKGNILERFSAQQFPDLHSELNLSSLELGDSALYFCASSAREGGASTEAFFGQGTRLTVV.